This paragraph covers one TCR beta chain sequence. Patients in Seattle were enrolled during active infection, then followed longitudinally. V lost 5 bases to trimming and J lost 4 bases, with 17 bases between them. The V gene's germline CDR1 is SGHVS and CDR2 FNYEAQ. The CDR3 loop spans 15 amino acids. The protocol was immunoSEQ multiplex PCR, while the TCRdb copy is restricted to in-frame clones and leaves out a portion. This sample carries 68,000 or so clones, about 90% of them seen once, and the ten largest clones take approximately 0.56%. These data belong to a study of blood T cell repertoires in COVID-19.

This rearrangement joins TRBV7-6 to TRBJ2-5; a weak D match, TRBD1 (6 bases). This sequence originates from a man aged 50-59 years with COVID-19, enrolled during active disease. The sequencing sample was made of peripheral blood. The CDR3: CASSRETGKGETQYF. The CDR3 nucleotides are TGTGCCAGCAGCAGGGAAACAGGGAAGGGAGAGACCCAGTACTTC.